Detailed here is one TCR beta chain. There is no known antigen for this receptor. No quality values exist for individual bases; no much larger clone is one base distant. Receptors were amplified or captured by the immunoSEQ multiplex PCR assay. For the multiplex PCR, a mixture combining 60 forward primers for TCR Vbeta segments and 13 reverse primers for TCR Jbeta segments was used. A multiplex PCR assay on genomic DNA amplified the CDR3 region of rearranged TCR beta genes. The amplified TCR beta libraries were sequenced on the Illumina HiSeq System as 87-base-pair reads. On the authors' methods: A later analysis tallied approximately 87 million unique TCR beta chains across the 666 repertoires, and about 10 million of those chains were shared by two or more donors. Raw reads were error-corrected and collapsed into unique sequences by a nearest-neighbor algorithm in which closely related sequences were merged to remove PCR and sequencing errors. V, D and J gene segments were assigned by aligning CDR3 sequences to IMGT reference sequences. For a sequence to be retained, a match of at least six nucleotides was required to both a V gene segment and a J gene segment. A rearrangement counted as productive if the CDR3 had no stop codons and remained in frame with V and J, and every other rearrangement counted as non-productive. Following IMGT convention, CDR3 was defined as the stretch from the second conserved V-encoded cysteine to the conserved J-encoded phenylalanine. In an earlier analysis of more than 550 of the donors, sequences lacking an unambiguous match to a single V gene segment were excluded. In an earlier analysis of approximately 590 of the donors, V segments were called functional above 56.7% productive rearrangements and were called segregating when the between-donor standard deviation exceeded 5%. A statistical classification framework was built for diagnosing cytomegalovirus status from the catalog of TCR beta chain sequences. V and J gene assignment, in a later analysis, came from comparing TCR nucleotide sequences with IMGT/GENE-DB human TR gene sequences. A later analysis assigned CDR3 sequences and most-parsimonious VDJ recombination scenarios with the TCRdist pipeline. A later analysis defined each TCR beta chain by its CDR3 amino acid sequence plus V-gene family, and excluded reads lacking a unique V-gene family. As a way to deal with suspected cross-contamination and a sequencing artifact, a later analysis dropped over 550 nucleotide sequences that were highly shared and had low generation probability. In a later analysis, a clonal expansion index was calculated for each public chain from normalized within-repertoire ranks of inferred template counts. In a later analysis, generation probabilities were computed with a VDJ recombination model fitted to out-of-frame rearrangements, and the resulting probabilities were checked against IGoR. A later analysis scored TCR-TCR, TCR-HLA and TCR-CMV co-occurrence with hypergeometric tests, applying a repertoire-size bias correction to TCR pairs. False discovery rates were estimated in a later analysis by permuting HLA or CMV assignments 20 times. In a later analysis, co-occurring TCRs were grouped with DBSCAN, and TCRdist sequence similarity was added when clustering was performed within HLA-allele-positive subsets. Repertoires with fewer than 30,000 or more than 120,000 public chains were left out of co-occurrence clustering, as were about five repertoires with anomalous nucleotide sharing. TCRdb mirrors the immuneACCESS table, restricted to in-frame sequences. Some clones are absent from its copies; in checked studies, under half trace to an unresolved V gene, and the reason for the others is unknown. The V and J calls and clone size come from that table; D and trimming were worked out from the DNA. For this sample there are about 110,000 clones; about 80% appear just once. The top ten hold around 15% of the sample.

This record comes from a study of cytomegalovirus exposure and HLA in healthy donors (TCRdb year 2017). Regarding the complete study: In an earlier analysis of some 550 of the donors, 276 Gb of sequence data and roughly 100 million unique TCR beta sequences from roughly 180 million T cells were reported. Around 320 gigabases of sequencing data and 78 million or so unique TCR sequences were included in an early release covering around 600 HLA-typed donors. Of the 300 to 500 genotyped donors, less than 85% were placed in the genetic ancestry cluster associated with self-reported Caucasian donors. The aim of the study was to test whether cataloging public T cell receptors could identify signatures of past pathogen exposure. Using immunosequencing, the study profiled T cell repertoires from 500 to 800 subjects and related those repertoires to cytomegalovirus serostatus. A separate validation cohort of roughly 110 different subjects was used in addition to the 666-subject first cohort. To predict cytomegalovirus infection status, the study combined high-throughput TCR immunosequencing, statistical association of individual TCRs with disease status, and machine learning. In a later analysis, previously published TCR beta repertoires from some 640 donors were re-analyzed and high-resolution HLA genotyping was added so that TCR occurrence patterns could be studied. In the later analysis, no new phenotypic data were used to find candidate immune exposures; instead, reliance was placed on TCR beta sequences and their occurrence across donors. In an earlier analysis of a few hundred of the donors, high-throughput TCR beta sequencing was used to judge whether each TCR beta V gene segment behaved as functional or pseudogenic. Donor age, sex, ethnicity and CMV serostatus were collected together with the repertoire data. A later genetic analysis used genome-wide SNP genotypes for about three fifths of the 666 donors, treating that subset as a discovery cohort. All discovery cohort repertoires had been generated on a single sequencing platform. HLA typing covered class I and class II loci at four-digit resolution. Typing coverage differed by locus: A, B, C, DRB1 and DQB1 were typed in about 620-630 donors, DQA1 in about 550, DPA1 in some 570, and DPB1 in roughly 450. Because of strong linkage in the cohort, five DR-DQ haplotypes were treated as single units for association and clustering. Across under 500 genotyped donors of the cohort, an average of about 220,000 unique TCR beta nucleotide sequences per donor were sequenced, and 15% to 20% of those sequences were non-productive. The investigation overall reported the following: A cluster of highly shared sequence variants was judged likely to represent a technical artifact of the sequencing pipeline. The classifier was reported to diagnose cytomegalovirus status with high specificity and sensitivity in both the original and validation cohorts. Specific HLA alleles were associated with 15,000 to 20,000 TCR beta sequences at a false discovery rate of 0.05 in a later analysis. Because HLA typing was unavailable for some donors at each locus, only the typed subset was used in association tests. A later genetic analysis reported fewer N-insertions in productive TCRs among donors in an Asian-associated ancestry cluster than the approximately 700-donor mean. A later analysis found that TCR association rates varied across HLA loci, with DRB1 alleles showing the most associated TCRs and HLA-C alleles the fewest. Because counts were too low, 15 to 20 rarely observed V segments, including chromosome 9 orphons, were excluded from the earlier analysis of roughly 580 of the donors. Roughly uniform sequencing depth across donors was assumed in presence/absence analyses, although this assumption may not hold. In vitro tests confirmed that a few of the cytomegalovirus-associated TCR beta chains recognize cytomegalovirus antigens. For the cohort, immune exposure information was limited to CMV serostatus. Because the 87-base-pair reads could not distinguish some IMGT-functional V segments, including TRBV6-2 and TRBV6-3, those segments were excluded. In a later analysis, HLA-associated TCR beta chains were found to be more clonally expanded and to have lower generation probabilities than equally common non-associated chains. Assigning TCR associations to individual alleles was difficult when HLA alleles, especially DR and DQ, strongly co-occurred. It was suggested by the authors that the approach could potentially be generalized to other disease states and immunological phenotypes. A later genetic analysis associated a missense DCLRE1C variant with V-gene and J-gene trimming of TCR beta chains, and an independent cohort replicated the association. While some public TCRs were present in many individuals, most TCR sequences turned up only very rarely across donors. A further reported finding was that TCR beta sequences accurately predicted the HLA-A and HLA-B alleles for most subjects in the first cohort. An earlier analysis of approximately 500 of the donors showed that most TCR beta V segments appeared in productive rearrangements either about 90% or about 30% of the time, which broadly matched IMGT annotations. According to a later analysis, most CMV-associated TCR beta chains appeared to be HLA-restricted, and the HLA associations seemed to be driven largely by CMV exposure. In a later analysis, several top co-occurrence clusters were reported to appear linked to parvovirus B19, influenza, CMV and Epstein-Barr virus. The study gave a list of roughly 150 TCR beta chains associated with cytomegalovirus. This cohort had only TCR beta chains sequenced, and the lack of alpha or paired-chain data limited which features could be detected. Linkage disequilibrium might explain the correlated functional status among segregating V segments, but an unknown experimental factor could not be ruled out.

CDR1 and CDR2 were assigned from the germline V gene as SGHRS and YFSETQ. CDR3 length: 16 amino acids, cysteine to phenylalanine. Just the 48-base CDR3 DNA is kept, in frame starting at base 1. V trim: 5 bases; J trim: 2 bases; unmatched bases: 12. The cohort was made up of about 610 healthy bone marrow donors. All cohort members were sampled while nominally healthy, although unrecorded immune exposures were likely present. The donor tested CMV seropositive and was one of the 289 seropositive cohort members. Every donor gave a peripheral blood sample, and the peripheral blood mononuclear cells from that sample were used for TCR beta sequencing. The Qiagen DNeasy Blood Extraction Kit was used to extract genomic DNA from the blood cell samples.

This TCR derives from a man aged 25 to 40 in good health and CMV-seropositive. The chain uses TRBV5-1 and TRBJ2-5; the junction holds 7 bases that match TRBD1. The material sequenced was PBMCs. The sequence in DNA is TGCGCCAGCAGACGAACAGGGGCCGGTAGGCAAGAGACCCAGTACTTC. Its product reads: CASRRTGAGRQETQYF.